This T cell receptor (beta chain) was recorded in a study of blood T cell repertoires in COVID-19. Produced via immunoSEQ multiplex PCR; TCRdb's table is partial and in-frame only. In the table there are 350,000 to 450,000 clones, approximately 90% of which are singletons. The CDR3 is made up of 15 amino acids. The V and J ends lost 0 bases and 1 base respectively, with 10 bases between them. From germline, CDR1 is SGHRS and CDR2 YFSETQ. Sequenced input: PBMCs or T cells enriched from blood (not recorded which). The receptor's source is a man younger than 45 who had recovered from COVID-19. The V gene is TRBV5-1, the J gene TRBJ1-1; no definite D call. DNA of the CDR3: TGCGCCAGCAGCTTGGTAGCAGAGCCGAACACTGAAGCTTTCTTT. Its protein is CASSLVAEPNTEAFF.